A selection of T cell receptor beta chains follows, all from one sample in a study of T-cell reconstitution after alpha-beta-depleted transplantation in children. A single record per CDR3 protein comes from TCRdb applying MiXCR to the PCR reads. The sample comprises about 160,000 distinct CDR3 sequences, 11% of which are singletons, and less than 15% rests with the top ten. The sequencing here drew on PBMCs, taken before TCRalphabeta/CD19-depleted stem cell transplant. The receptors were sampled from a boy aged 2-15 years with acute myeloid leukemia, due to receive a stem cell transplant. CDR3s include the opening cysteine and the closing phenylalanine or tryptophan. Each record gives: V gene, D gene, clone size, J gene, CDR3 protein, CDR3 DNA. D genes are given only for firm matches. Size is omitted from some rows. Given values are once, few, many or a class for expanded clones.

>TRBV7-2|.|many|TRBJ2-3
CASSLSGSSDTQYF
TGTGCCAGCAGCTTATCGGGGAGTTCAGATACGCAGTATTTT
>TRBV7-9|.|many|TRBJ2-7
CASSLGSGDAYEQYF
TGTGCCAGCAGCTTAGGGTCGGGAGATGCCTACGAGCAGTACTTC
>TRBV15|.|many|TRBJ2-3
CATLREGAGYSTDTQYF
TGTGCCACCCTACGGGAAGGGGCGGGGTACAGCACAGATACGCAGTATTTT
>TRBV10-3|.|many|TRBJ1-1
CAISELRSWGNTEAFF
TGTGCCATCAGTGAGCTACGAAGTTGGGGAAACACTGAAGCTTTCTTT
>TRBV29-1|.|.|TRBJ1-2
CSVEGDYGYTF
TGCAGCGTTGAGGGGGACTATGGCTACACCTTC
>TRBV12-3/TRBV12-4|TRBD1|many|TRBJ2-7
CASSPPGQGAGEQYF
TGTGCCAGCAGTCCGCCGGGACAGGGGGCGGGAGAGCAGTACTTC
>TRBV5-1|.|many|TRBJ2-3
CASSWTQTGTSTDTQYF
TGCGCCAGCAGCTGGACACAAACGGGAACTAGCACAGATACGCAGTATTTT
>TRBV11-2|.|few|TRBJ1-5
CASSLDQAGRGRKPQHF
TGTGCCAGCAGCTTAGATCAGGCAGGCCGGGGTAGGAAGCCCCAGCATTTT
>TRBV7-8|.|many|TRBJ1-1
CASSLVSALRANTEAFF
TGTGCCAGCAGCTTAGTGTCGGCCCTAAGGGCGAACACTGAAGCTTTCTTT
>TRBV6-1|.|many|TRBJ1-4
CASRRLGSVEGKLFF
TGTGCCAGCAGGCGACTTGGGTCCGTCGAAGGAAAACTGTTTTTT
>TRBV4-2|.|.|TRBJ1-1
CASSQVGWTEAFF
TGTGCCAGCAGCCAAGTAGGATGGACTGAAGCTTTCTTT
>TRBV6-2/TRBV6-3|.|many|TRBJ1-1
CASSYGRNTEAFF
TGTGCCAGCAGTTACGGGCGGAACACTGAAGCTTTCTTT
>TRBV3-1|TRBD2|many|TRBJ2-3
CASSQGLAVGTDTQYF
TGTGCCAGCAGCCAAGGCCTAGCGGTGGGGACAGATACGCAGTATTTT
>TRBV4-2|TRBD1|many|TRBJ1-1
CASSHARGTANTEAFF
TGTGCCAGCAGCCACGCCAGGGGGACAGCCAACACTGAAGCTTTCTTT
>TRBV7-2|.|many|TRBJ2-1
CASSASLGGEQFF
TGTGCCAGCAGCGCGTCGTTGGGCGGTGAGCAGTTCTTC
>TRBV7-9|.|many|TRBJ2-3
CASSPSGDTQYF
TGTGCCAGCAGCCCGTCGGGGGATACGCAGTATTTT
>TRBV7-9|TRBD1|many|TRBJ1-1
CASSLLGRDRGNTEAFF
TGTGCCAGCAGCCTCCTCGGCCGGGACAGGGGGAACACTGAAGCTTTCTTT
>TRBV29-1|.|many|TRBJ1-2
CSAMGANYGYTF
TGCAGCGCTATGGGAGCTAACTATGGCTACACCTTC
>TRBV7-3|.|many|TRBJ1-6
CASSLTGTALNSPLHF
TGTGCCAGCAGCTTAACCGGGACCGCTTTGAATTCACCCCTCCACTTT
>TRBV28|.|many|TRBJ1-5
CAIRFWESGNQPQHF
TGTGCCATCAGATTCTGGGAATCAGGAAATCAGCCCCAGCATTTT
>TRBV5-6|TRBD2|many|TRBJ2-7
CASSPRTSGRVYEQYF
TGTGCCAGCAGCCCCAGGACTAGCGGGCGAGTTTACGAGCAGTACTTC
>TRBV7-2|TRBD2|many|TRBJ2-3
CASSPPSGGLSTDTQYF
TGTGCCAGCAGCCCACCTAGCGGGGGCCTTAGCACAGATACGCAGTATTTT
>TRBV10-3|TRBD1|many|TRBJ2-7
CAISESVQTGRNYEQYF
TGTGCCATCAGTGAGTCCGTTCAGACAGGGCGGAACTACGAGCAGTACTTC
>TRBV28|.|many|TRBJ1-1
CASSFGGSTEAFF
TGTGCCAGCAGTTTCGGGGGCTCCACTGAAGCTTTCTTT
>TRBV12-3/TRBV12-4|.|many|TRBJ1-5
CASSFSFGGSNQPQHF
TGTGCCAGCAGTTTTTCCTTTGGGGGTTCCAATCAGCCCCAGCATTTT
>TRBV20-1|.|many|TRBJ1-6
CSARPGITNSPLHF
TGCAGTGCTAGACCCGGGATCACTAATTCACCCCTCCACTTT
>TRBV20-1|TRBD1|many|TRBJ1-2
CSASLRGQVGYTF
TGCAGTGCTAGTTTGAGGGGGCAGGTTGGCTACACCTTC
>TRBV11-2|TRBD1|many|TRBJ1-4
CASSPDPHRTGGNEKLFF
TGTGCCAGCAGCCCAGACCCCCACCGGACAGGGGGCAATGAAAAACTGTTTTTT